This TCR beta chain was identified during a study of siplizumab effects on memory and regulatory T cells. Study-level points and caveats: The study did not confirm that proliferating Tregs from siplizumab cultures were suppressive. Unstimulated subsets contained matches for only a minor fraction of alloreactive clones. Siplizumab significantly decreased alloreactive sequences from unstimulated CD4+ memory cells. Naive T cells appeared more varied than memory cells and looked like key alloresponse contributors.

Using immunoSEQ multiplex PCR, the repertoire was profiled, and TCRdb retains in-frame clones only, with some absent. This sample has 95,000 to 110,000 clones, with roughly 92% found just once. A word on this clone: Its target is not known.

This CDR3 is built from 14 residues. Germline CDR1 SGHRS, CDR2 YFSETQ. Trimming stripped 3 bases from V and 4 bases from J, with 13 bases between. This TCR derives from a human donor in good health. The sample comprised Tregs sorted from blood. The J gene is TRBJ1-1, the V gene TRBV5-1; D gene uncertain. This chain's CDR3 is CASSSPGRVTEAFF. CDR3 in DNA: TGCGCCAGCAGCTCCCCGGGGAGGGTCACTGAAGCTTTCTTT.